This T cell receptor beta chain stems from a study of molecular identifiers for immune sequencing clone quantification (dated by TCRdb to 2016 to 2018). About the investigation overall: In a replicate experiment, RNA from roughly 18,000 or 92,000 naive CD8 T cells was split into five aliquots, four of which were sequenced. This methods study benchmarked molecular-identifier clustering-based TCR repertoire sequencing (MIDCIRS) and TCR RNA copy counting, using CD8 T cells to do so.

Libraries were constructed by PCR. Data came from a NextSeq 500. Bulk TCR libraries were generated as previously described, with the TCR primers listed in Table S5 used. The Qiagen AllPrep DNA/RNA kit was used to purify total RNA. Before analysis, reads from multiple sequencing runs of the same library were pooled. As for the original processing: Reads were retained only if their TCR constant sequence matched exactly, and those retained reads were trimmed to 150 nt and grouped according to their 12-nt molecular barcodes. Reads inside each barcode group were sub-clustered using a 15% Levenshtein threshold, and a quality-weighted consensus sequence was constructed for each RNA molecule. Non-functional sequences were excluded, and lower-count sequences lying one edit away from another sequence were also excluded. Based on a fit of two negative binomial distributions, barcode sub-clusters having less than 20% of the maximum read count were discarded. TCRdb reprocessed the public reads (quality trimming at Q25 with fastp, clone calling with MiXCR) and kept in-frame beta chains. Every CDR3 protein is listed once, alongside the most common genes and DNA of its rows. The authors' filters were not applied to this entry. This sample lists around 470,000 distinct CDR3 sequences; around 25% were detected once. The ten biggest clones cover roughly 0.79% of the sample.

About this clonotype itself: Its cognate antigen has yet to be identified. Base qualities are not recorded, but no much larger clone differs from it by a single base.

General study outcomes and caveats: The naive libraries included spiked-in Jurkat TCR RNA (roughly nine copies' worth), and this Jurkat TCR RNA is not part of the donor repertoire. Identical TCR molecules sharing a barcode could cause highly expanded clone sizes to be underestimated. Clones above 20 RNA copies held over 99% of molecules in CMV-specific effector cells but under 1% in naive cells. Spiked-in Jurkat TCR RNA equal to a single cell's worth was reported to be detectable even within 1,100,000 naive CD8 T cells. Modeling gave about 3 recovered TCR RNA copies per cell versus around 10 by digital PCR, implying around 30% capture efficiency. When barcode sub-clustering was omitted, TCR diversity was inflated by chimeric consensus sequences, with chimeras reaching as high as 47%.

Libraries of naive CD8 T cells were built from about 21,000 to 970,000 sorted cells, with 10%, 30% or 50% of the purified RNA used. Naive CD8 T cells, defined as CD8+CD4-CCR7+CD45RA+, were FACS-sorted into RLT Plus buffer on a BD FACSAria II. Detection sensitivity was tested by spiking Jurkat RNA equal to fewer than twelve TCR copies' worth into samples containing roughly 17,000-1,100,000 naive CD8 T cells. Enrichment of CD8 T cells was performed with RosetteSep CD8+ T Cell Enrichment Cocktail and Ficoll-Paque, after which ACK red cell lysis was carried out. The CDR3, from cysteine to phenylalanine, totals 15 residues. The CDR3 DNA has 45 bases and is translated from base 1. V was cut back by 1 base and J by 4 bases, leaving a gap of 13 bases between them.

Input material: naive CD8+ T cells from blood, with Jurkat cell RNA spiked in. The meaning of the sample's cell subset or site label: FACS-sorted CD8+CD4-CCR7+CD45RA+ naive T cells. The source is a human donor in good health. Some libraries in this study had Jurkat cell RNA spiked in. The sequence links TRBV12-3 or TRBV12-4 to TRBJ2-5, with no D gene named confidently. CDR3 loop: CASSLEGRVRETQYF. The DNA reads TGTGCCAGCAGTTTAGAAGGACGGGTCCGAGAGACCCAGTACTTC.